These 9 T cell receptor beta chains share one sample of origin, sequenced in a study of blood T cell repertoires in COVID-19. Method: immunoSEQ multiplex PCR; TCRdb's copy keeps in-frame clones and lacks some. The table records 380,000 or so clones, roughly 88% of them present only once. Sequencing used PBMCs or T cells enriched from blood (not recorded which). The receptors shown here come from a woman aged 25 to 45 with acute COVID-19.

V usage is TRBV5-1 and J usage is TRBJ2-3; TRBD1 matches 7 bases. The junction had 10 bases not matched to a gene; V was cut back by 4 bases and J by 5 bases. CDR3 size: 15 residues. Germline V gene data show CDR1 as SGHRS and CDR2 as YFSETQ. CDR3 bases: TGCGCCAGCAGCGAAAAGACAGGGAGAGGAGATACGCAGTATTTT. Amino acid sequence: CASSEKTGRGDTQYF.

This clone has a handful of counts. The chain recombines TRBV11-3 with TRBJ1-1; maybe TRBD1 (5 bases). Trimming took off 5 bases at V and 1 base at J, with 8 bases between the two ends. Germline CDR1 is SGHNT and CDR2 is YENEEA. The CDR3 sequence is 13 residues long. In nucleotides, the CDR3 is TGTGCCAGCAGCACAGGACAGAACACTGAAGCTTTCTTT. Translation: CASSTGQNTEAFF.

The sample holds one count of this clone. V is TRBV30 and J is TRBJ1-1, with 9 bases aligning to TRBD1. Per the germline V gene, CDR1 is GTSNPN and CDR2 is SVGIG (reference sequence). The CDR3 contains 12 residues. V trimming: 5 bases; J trimming: 11 bases; junction bases outside the gene matches: 9. The CDR3 loop reads CAWGQGTRRAFF. CDR3 bases: TGTGCCTGGGGACAGGGGACGAGGAGGGCTTTCTTT. The full variable domain, in which reference TRBV30 and TRBJ1-1 provide the parts outside the CDR3, is SQTIHQWPATLVQPVGSPLSLECTVEGTSNPNLYWYRQAAGRGLQLLFYSVGIGQISSEVPQNLSASRPQDRQFILSSKKLLLSDSGFYLCAWGQGTRRAFFGQGTRLTVV.

This rearrangement joins TRBV6-5 to TRBJ1-5; weak D call: TRBD1 (5 bases). V was trimmed by 8 bases and J by 10 bases, leaving 21 bases between them. The CDR3 is 14 amino acids. The germline gives CDR1 MNHEY, CDR2 SVGAGI. CDR3 loop: CASAPMGGSKPQHF. The CDR3, as DNA: TGTGCCAGCGCCCCCATGGGGGGATCAAAACCCCAGCATTTT.

This clone has only one observation. This rearrangement joins TRBV19 to TRBJ1-2; 9 bases line up with TRBD1. Trimming at V came to 6 bases and at J to 3 bases, leaving 11 bases not matched to a gene. Germline CDR1 LNHDA, CDR2 SQIVND (reference sequence). This CDR3 comprises 16 residues. In nucleotides, the CDR3 is TGTGCCAGTAGCATGGGGACAGGGAGTAAATACTATGGCTACACCTTC. This sequence encodes CASSMGTGSKYYGYTF.

The CDR3 nucleotides read TGTGCCAGCTCATCAAATCAGGGGGCGGACACTGAAGCTTTCTTT. Its translation is CASSSNQGADTEAFF. V and J are TRBV18 and TRBJ1-1; 8 bases are shared with TRBD1. This CDR3 contains 15 residues. Germline V lookup: CDR1 KGHSH, CDR2 LQKENI. V was pared by 5 bases and J by 3 bases, with 8 bases of the junction left unmatched. The whole variable domain, filled in from reference TRBV18 and TRBJ1-1, reads NAGVMQNPRHLVRRRGQEARLRCSPMKGHSHVYWYRQLPEEGLKFMVYLQKENIIDESGMPKERFSAEFPKEGPSILRIQQVVRGDSAAYFCASSSNQGADTEAFFGQGTRLTVV.

This chain uses TRBV28 with TRBJ1-4; a possible D gene is TRBD1 (6 bases). CDR3 length: 17 amino acids. V lost 8 bases, J lost 0 bases, and 19 bases lay in between. The germline gives CDR1 MDHEN, CDR2 SYDVKM. CDR3 coding DNA: TGTGCCAGCTCACGGGACACCCATCCTGCAACTAATGAAAAACTGTTTTTT. Translation gives CASSRDTHPATNEKLFF. Together with reference TRBV28 and TRBJ1-4, the CDR3 gives the full variable domain: DVKVTQSSRYLVKRTGEKVFLECVQDMDHENMFWYRQDPGLGLRLIYFSYDVKMKEKGDIPEGYSVSREKKERFSLILESASTNQTSMYLCASSRDTHPATNEKLFFGSGTQLSVL.

The chain has TRBV5-6 and TRBJ2-7; D unresolved. In germline, CDR1 is SGHDT, CDR2 YYEEEE. The V gene lost 6 bases and the J gene lost 5 bases, with 18 bases spanning the gap. The CDR3 consists of 14 residues. Written as DNA, the CDR3 is TGTGCCAGCACCCCCTACCTAGTTTCCCACGAGCAGTACTTC. It is translated as CASTPYLVSHEQYF.

This clone was recorded a few times. The V call is TRBV7-9, the J call TRBJ1-2; a possible D gene is TRBD1 (5 bases). Between the trimmed V and J ends, which lost 6 bases and 3 bases, there was a span of 14 bases. Germline CDR1 SEHNR, CDR2 FQNEAQ (reference sequence). The CDR3 consists of 14 residues. The CDR3 sequence is CASRSFTGDYGYTF. The CDR3 DNA sequence: TGTGCCAGCAGGTCCTTCACAGGCGACTATGGCTACACCTTC.